The following is a T cell receptor beta chain sequence with its context. Sequenced by immunoSEQ multiplex PCR; TCRdb stores in-frame clones only, minus some. The sample has over 75,000 clones, 85% to 95% seen once. The trim removed 6 bases at V and 7 bases at J, leaving 7 bases unmatched. The CDR3 is 14 residues long. The germline CDR1 and CDR2 sequences are SQVTM and ANQGSEA. The data stem from a study of blood T cell repertoires in COVID-19. Study-level background: T cells, B-cell-depleted T cells, or PBMCs provided the cDNA or gDNA that served as material.

This sequence joins TRBV29-1 and TRBJ1-6; 9 bases are shared with TRBD1. The specimen sequenced was peripheral blood. This clonotype was sampled from a human donor with active COVID-19. The donor label of this sample is uncertain. CDR3 bases: TGCAGCGTCTCGGACAGGGGTATGAATTCACCCCTCCACTTT. Protein sequence: CSVSDRGMNSPLHF.